The sequence of this T cell receptor beta chain was determined in a study of blood T cells in healthy people across ages. The study's findings and limits: Long-lived donors exceeded aged donors in naive CD4+ cells and diversity. Roughly linearly, TCR beta diversity per million T cells fell as age increased. Naive T cell percentage showed a strong correlation with the diversity of TCR beta.

Alongside a J-beta primer mix, a sample-barcoded 5' primer served in a second PCR lasting roughly 6 to 12 cycles. The template-switch adaptor, which had 12 random nucleotides, put a tag on each cDNA molecule. TCRdb reprocessed the 5' RACE reads with MiXCR, giving one entry per CDR3 protein. The table records about 400,000 distinct CDR3 sequences, 50% to 60% of them present only once. CDR3 size: 15 residues. Germline assignment: CDR1 DFQATT and CDR2 SNEGSKA (reference sequence). To note about this clonotype: Its specificity is unknown.

The origin of this receptor is a man aged 60 to 75 in good health. The sample taken for sequencing was blood. The V gene is TRBV20-1, the J gene TRBJ2-5; TRBD1 or TRBD2 may be the D gene (5 bases each). The J call is in doubt because the DNA end fits TRBJ2-7 better. The DNA for the CDR3 is TGCAGTGCTAGACGTGGGAACGGGGCCCCCTACGAGCAGTACTTC. This gives the protein CSARRGNGAPYEQYF.